This TCR beta chain appears in the sequencing data of a study of OX40 agonist ivuxolimab in advanced cancers. Study-level points and caveats: Some patients who did not respond also had low normalized T-cell clonal expansion.

Points on this clone: Its matching antigen is unknown.

The repertoire was sequenced with immunoSEQ multiplex PCR; TCRdb's copy has only in-frame clones and lacks some. The data hold 45,000 to 55,000 clones, with 70% to 90% observed a single time. Autoimmune disease history or systemic immunosuppression excluded patients. The TCR originated in an adult with an advanced solid tumor such as melanoma, head and neck, liver or kidney cancer. Sample: CD4+ or CD8+ T cells sorted from blood, taken in a trial of the OX40 agonist ivuxolimab.

The CDR3, as DNA: TGTGCCAGCAGCCCCGGACAGGGATCAGAGACCCAGTACTTC. Protein: CASSPGQGSETQYF. V usage is TRBV5-8 and J usage is TRBJ2-5; 8 bases are shared with TRBD1. CDR1 SGHTS and CDR2 YDEGEE come from the germline V gene. Trimming cost V 4 bases and J 4 bases; bases outside gene matches: 6. The CDR3 consists of 14 residues.